This TCR beta chain was documented in a study of shared clonotypes between healthy human individuals. The assay was carried out at the deep level. The authors ran unsorted PBMC replicate PCRs on around 270 ng DNA, approximately 30,000 T cell genomes. Assay: immunoSEQ multiplex PCR; the TCRdb copy retains only in-frame clones and omits some. Of fewer than 550,000 clones detected, over 60% appear once; the ten largest clones hold around 13%. The sample holds one count of this clone. Adult donors, all healthy and HIV-negative, had no recent acute infections or vaccinations. This clonotype was sampled from a woman between 40 and 50 years old in good health. Some clones in this sample may be carry-over from other donors' samples. Sequencing input: PBMCs.

CDR3 DNA sequence: TGTGCCAGCAGCGCCGGGACAGGGGGCGGCAGCAGGAACACTGAAGCTTTCTTT. It encodes CASSAGTGGGSRNTEAFF. V and J are TRBV7-6 and TRBJ1-1; 12 nucleotides line up with TRBD1. CDR3 length: 18 residues. V lost 5 bases and J lost 1; bases outside the gene matches: 11. CDR1 is SGHVS, CDR2 FNYEAQ, per germline.